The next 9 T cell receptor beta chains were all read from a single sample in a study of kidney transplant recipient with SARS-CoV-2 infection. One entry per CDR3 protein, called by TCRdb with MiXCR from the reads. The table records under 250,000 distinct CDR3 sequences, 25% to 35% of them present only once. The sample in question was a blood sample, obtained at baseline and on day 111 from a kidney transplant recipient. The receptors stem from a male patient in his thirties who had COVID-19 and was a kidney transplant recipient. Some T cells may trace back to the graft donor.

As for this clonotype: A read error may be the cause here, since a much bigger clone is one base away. The CDR3 is CASSLGRGAGEAYGYTF. CDR3 coding DNA: TGTGCCAGCAGCTTAGGCAGGGGGGCAGGGGAGGCCTATGGCTACACCTTC. The J gene is TRBJ1-2, the V gene TRBV13, with 7 bases matching TRBD1. This CDR3 is built from 17 residues. Germline V CDR1 and CDR2: PRHDT, FYEKMQ (reference sequence). Trimming removed 0 bases from V and 4 bases from J; junction bases left unmatched: 11.

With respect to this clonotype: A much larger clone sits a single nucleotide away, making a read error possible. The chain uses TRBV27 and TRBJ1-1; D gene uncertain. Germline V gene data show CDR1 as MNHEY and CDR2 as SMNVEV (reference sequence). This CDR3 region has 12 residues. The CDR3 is CTTSSMNTEAFF. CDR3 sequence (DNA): TGTACCACGAGCAGCATGAACACTGAAGCTTTCTTT.

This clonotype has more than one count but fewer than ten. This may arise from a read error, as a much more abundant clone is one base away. The CDR3 region has the DNA TGTGCCGGCACCCTTACGGGCAGGGATGGCTACACCTTC. Its translation: CAGTLTGRDGYTF. V is TRBV6-6 and J is TRBJ1-2; possible D gene TRBD1, 5 bases. Germline V CDR1 and CDR2: MNHNY, SVGAGI (reference sequence). Trimming shortened V by 11 bases and J by 6 bases, and 19 bases separated the two germline ends. The CDR3 runs to 13 residues.

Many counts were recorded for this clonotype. This CDR3 is CASSQDYRGLLGAFF. The CDR3, as DNA: TGCGCCAGCAGCCAAGATTACAGGGGGCTGTTAGGAGCTTTCTTT. The chain combines TRBV4-3 with TRBJ1-1; 9 bases fit TRBD1. This CDR3 has 15 amino acids. The V and J ends lost 0 bases and 10 bases, in that order; junction bases with no gene match: 9. Germline assignment: CDR1 LGHNA and CDR2 YSLEER.

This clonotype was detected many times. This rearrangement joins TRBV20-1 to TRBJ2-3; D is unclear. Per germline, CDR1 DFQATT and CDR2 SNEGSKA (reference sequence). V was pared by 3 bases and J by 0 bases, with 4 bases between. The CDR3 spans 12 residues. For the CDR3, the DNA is TGCAGTGCTAGGAGGAGCACAGATACGCAGTATTTT. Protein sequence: CSARRSTDTQYF.

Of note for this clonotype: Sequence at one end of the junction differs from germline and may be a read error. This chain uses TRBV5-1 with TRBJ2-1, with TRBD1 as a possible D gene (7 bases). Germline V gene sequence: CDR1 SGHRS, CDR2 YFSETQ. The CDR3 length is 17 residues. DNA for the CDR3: TGCGCCGGCAGCTTGGGGGTTGGAGGGGGCGATTACAATGAGCAGTTCTTC. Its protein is CAGSLGVGGGDYNEQFF.

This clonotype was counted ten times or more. The CDR3: CASSQVRLRAGGGNQPQHF. DNA of the CDR3: TGCGCCAGCAGCCAAGTCCGTCTAAGGGCCGGAGGTGGCAATCAGCCCCAGCATTTT. The rearrangement uses TRBV4-1 and TRBJ1-5, with no clear D. V was clipped by 1 base and J by 2 bases, with 21 bases between them. CDR1 MGHRA and CDR2 YSYEKL come from the germline V gene. This CDR3 spans 19 amino acids.

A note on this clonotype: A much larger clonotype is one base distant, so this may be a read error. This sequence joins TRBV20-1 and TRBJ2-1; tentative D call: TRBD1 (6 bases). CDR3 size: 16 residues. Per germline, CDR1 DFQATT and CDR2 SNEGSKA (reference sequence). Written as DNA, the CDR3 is TGCGGTGCTAGAGACCCCAACAGGGTCGGCAACAATGAGCAGTTCTTC. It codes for CGARDPNRVGNNEQFF.

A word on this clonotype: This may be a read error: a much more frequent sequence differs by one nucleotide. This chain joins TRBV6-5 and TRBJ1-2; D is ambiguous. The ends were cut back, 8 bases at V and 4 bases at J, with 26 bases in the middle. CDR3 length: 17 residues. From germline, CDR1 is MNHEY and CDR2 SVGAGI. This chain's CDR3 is CASGLRTSMRKTYGYTF. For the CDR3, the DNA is TGTGCCAGCGGTCTTAGGACCTCTATGCGAAAGACCTATGGCTACACCTTC.